This record concerns one T cell receptor (beta chain) sequence. Its antigen is unknown. The junction departs from the called germline gene at one end, perhaps through a read error. This entry is derived from a study of cytomegalovirus exposure and HLA in healthy donors. Study-wide results and limits: Immune exposure was documented only through CMV serostatus.

In the PCR, 60 Vbeta and 13 Jbeta primers were used. Clones were sequenced by immunoSEQ multiplex PCR, and TCRdb holds only the in-frame ones, with some missing. Here the sample spans some 160,000 clones, 73% being singletons. Germline V gene lookup returns CDR1 LGHNA and CDR2 YSLEER. CDR3 length equals 14 residues. Sample: PBMCs. The receptor's source is a woman between 18 and 30 years old in good health and CMV-seropositive. The chain uses TRBV4-3 and TRBJ1-2; 10 bases match TRBD1. This chain's CDR3 is CVSSPGQGSYGYTF. CDR3 coding DNA: TGCGTCAGCAGCCCGGGACAGGGGAGCTATGGCTACACCTTC.